The text below deals with one T cell receptor beta chain. The sample originates from a study of OX40 agonist ivuxolimab in advanced cancers. This table comes from immunoSEQ multiplex PCR, and its TCRdb copy is limited to in-frame clones, with some not included. The table lists around 26,000 clones, approximately 79% of them singletons. V was cut by 1 base and J by 5 bases, with 2 bases left in between. In germline, CDR1 is GTSNPN, CDR2 SVGIG (reference sequence). This CDR3 is built from 10 residues. This chain joins TRBV30 and TRBJ1-1; D is undetermined. The clonotype comes from an adult with an advanced solid tumor such as melanoma, head and neck, liver or kidney cancer. Sequencing used CD4+ or CD8+ T cells sorted from blood, obtained in a trial of the OX40 agonist ivuxolimab. CDR3 sequence: CAWSETEAFF. The CDR3 DNA sequence: TGTGCCTGGAGTGAAACTGAAGCTTTCTTT.